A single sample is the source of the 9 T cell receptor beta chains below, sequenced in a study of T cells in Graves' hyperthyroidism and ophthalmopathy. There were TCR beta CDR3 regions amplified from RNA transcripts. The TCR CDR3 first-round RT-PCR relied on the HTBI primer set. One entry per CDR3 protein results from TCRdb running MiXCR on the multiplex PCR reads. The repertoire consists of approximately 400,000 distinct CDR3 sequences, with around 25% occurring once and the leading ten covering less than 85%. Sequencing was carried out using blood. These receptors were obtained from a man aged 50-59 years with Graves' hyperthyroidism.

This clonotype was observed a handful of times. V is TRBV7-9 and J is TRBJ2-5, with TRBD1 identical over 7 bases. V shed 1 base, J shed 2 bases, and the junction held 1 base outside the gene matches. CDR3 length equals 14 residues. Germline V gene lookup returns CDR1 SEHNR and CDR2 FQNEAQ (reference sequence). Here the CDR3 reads CASSLGGQQETQYF. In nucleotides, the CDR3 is TGTGCCAGCAGCTTAGGGGGACAGCAAGAGACCCAGTACTTC.

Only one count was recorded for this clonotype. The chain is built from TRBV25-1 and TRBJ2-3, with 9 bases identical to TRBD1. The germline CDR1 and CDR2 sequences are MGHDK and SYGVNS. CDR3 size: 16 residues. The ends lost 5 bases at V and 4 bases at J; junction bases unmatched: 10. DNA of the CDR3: TGTGCCAGCAGTAGCGGACAGGGGACCGGCGCAGATACGCAGTATTTT. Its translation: CASSSGQGTGADTQYF. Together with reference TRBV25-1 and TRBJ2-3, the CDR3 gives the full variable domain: EADIYQTPRYLVIGTGKKITLECSQTMGHDKMYWYQQDPGMELHLIHYSYGVNSTEKGDLSSESTVSRIRTEHFPLTLESARPSHTSQYLCASSSGQGTGADTQYFGPGTRLTVL.

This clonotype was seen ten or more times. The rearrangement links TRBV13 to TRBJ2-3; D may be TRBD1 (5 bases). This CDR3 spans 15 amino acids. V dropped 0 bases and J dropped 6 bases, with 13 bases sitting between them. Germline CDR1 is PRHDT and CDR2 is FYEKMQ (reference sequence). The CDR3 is CASSLGTVRRDTQYF. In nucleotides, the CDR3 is TGTGCCAGCAGCTTAGGGACAGTTCGGCGGGATACGCAGTATTTT.

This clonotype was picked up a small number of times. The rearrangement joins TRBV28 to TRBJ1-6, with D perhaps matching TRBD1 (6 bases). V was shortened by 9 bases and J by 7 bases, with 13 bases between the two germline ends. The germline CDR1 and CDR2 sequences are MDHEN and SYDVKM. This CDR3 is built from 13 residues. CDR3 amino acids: CASKTGGNSPLHF. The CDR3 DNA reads TGTGCCAGTAAGACAGGCGGCAATTCACCCCTCCACTTT.

The CDR3 nucleotides are TGTGCCAGCAGTACAACACCAGGGACCCCCAACACCGGGGAGCTGTTTTTT. Protein sequence: CASSTTPGTPNTGELFF. The genes are TRBV6-1 and TRBJ2-2; the D gene could be TRBD1 or TRBD2 (5 bases each). This CDR3 has 17 residues. Per germline, CDR1 MNHNS and CDR2 SASEGT. V gave up 5 bases and J gave up 2 bases, with 18 bases separating them.

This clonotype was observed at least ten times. CDR3 loop: CSARERLAGDLVDEQFF. Here the CDR3 DNA reads TGCAGTGCTAGAGAAAGATTAGCGGGAGATTTAGTCGATGAGCAGTTCTTC. The V call is TRBV20-1, the J call TRBJ2-1, with TRBD2 matching over 9 bases. Looked up from germline, CDR1 is DFQATT and CDR2 is SNEGSKA (reference sequence). V lost 0 bases, J lost 8 bases, and 14 bases stayed unmatched. This CDR3 is built from 17 residues.

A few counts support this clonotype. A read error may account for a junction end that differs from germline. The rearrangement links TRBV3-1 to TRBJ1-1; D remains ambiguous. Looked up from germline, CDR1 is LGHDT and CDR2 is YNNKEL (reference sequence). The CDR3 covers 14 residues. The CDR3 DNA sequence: TGTGCCAGCAGCCGACTGGGGTTGAACACTAAAGCTTTCTTT. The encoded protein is CASSRLGLNTKAFF.

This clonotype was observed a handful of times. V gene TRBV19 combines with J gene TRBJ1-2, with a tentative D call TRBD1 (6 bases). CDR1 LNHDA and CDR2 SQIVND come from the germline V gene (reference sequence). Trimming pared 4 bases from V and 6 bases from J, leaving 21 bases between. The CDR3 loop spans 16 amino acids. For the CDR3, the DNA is TGTGCCAGTAGTACAACCCCAGTGGGGGCGCGGAATGGCTACACCTTC. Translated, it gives CASSTTPVGARNGYTF.

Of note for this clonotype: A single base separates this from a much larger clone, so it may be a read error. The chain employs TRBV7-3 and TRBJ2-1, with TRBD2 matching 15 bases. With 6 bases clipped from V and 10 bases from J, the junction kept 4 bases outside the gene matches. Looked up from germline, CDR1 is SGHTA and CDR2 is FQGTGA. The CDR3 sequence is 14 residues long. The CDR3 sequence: CASRGTSGRSEQFF. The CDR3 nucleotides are TGTGCCAGCAGGGGGACTAGCGGGAGGTCCGAGCAGTTCTTC.